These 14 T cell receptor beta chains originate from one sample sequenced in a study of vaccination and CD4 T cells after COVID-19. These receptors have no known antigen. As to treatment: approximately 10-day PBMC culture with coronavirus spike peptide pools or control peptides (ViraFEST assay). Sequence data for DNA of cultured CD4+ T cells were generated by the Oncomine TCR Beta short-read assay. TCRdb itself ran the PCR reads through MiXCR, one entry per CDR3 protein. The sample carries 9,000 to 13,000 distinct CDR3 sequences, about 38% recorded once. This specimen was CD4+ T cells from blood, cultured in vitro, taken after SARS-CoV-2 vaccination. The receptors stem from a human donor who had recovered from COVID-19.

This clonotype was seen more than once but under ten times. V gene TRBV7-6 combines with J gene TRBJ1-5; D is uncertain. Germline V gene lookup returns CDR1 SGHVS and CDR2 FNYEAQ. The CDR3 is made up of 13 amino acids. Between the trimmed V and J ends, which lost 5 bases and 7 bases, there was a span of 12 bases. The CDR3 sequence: CASSANLRQPQHF. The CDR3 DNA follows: TGTGCCAGCAGCGCCAACCTACGACAGCCCCAGCATTTT.

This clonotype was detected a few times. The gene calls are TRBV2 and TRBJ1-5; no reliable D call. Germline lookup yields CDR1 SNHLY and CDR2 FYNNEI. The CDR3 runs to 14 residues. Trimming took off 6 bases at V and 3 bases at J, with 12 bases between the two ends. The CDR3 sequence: CASRQSLNNQPQHF. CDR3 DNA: TGTGCCAGCAGGCAGAGCCTGAACAATCAGCCCCAGCATTTT.

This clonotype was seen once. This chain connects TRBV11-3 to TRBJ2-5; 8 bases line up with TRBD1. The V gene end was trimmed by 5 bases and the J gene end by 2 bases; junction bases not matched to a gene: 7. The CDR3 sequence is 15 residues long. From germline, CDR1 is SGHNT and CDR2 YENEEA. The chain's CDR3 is CASSTYGQGQETQYF. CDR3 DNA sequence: TGTGCCAGCAGCACCTATGGACAGGGACAAGAGACCCAGTACTTC.

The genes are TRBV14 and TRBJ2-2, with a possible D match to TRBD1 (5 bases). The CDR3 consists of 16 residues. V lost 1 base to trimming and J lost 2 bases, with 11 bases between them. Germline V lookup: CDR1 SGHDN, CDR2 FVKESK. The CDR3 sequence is CASSQVLGVNTGELFF. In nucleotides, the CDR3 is TGTGCCAGCAGCCAAGTATTAGGGGTTAACACCGGGGAGCTGTTTTTT.

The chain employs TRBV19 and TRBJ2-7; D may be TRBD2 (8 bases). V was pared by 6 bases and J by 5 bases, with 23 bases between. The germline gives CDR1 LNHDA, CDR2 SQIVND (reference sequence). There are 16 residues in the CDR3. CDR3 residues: CASSGTSGPQGDEQYF. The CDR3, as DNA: TGTGCCAGTAGCGGGACTAGTGGGCCTCAGGGGGACGAGCAGTACTTC.

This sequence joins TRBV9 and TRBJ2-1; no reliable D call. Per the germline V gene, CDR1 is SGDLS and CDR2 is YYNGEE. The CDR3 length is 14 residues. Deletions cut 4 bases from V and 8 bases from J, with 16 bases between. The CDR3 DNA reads TGTGCCAGCAGCCCCCGACTGAATCGGCATGAGCAGTTCTTC. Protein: CASSPRLNRHEQFF.

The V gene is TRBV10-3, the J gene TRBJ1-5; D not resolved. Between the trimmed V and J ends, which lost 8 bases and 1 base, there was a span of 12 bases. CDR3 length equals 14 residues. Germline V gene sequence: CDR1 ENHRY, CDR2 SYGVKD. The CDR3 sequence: CAIPGPASNQPQHF. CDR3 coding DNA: TGTGCCATCCCAGGACCGGCGAGCAATCAGCCCCAGCATTTT.

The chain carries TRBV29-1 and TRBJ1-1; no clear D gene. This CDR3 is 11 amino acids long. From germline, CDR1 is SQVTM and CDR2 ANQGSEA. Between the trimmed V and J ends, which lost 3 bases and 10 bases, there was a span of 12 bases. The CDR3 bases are TGCAGCGTTGATTCGGGCCCTGGAGCTTTCTTT. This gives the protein CSVDSGPGAFF.

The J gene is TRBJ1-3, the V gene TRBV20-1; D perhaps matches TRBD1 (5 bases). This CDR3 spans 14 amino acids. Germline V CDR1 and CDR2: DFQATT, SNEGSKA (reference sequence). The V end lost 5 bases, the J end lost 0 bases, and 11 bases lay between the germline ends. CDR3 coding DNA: TGCAGTGCTGTGGACATCTTCTCTGGAAACACCATATATTTT. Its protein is CSAVDIFSGNTIYF.

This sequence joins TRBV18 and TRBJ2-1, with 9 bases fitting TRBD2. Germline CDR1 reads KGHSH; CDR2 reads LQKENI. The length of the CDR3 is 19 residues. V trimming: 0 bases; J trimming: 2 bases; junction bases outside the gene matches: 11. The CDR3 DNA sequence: TGTGCCAGCTCACCACCCGGTTCGCTAGCGGGATTAACCTACAATGAGCAGTTCTTC. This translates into CASSPPGSLAGLTYNEQFF.

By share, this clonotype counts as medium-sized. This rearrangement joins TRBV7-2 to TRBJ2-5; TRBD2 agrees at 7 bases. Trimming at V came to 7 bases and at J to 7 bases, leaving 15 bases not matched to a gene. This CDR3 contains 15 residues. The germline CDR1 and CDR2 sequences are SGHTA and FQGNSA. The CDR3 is CASMGGSGVRGTQYF. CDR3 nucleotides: TGTGCCAGCATGGGGGGGAGTGGGGTCCGGGGGACCCAGTACTTC. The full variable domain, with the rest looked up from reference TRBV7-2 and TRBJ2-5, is GAGVSQSPSNKVTEKGKDVELRCDPISGHTALYWYRQSLGQGLEFLIYFQGNSAPDKSGLPSDRFSAERTGGSVSTLTIQRTQQEDSAVYLCASMGGSGVRGTQYFGPGTRLLVL.

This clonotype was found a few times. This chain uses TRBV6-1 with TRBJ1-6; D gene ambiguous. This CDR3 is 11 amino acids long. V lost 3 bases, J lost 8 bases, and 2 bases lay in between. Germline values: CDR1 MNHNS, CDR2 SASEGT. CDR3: CASSDYSPLHF. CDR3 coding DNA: TGTGCCAGCAGTGATTATTCACCCCTCCACTTT.

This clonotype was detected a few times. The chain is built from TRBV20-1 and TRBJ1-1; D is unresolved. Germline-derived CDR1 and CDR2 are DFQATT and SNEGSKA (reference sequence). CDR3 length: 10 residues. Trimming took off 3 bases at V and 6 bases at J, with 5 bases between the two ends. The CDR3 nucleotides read TGCAGTGCTAGGGGGTCTGAAGCTTTCTTT. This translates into CSARGSEAFF.

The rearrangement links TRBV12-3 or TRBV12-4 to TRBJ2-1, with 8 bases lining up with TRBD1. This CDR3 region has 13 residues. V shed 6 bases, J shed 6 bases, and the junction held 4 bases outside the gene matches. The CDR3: CASRETGVNEQFF. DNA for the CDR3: TGTGCCAGCAGGGAGACAGGGGTCAATGAGCAGTTCTTC.